This T cell receptor (beta chain) stems from a study of cytomegalovirus exposure and HLA in healthy donors. Profiled with immunoSEQ multiplex PCR; TCRdb holds only in-frame clones, not every one. This table has fewer than 400,000 clones, roughly 85% appearing once. Germline V gives CDR1 SGHTA, CDR2 FQGTGA. The CDR3 is made up of 15 amino acids. V lost 2 bases, J lost 6 bases, and 5 bases stayed unmatched. The validation cohort, a group of over a hundred subjects, included the donors and was separate from the roughly 670-subject first cohort. This receptor was obtained from a woman aged 18 to 35 in good health and CMV-seronegative. The V and J genes are TRBV7-3 and TRBJ2-2; 8 bases fit TRBD2. Sample: PBMCs. CDR3 protein: CASSLGTRKAGELFF. Here the CDR3 DNA reads TGTGCCAGCAGCTTAGGGACTAGGAAGGCCGGGGAGCTGTTTTTT.